Here is one TCR beta chain with its context. The antigen is not known. Only in-frame clones appear in the TCRdb table, and some are missing; sequencing was by immunoSEQ multiplex PCR. The table records about 81,000 clones, under 90% of them present only once. This sample was taken from a study of OX40 agonist ivuxolimab in advanced cancers. For the study at large: Patients were infused with ivuxolimab every 2 weeks at 0.01 to 10 mg/kg. Every patient in dose escalation had hepatocellular carcinoma, melanoma, renal cell or head and neck cancer.

Notes on the study in general: Relative to CD4+, CD8+ T cells held more expanded clones on average.

The CDR3 is made up of 16 amino acids. J gave up 2 bases and V 3 bases, and 7 bases lay outside the gene matches. The V gene's germline CDR1 is KGHSH and CDR2 LQKENI. The clonotype comes from an adult with an advanced solid tumor such as melanoma, head and neck, liver or kidney cancer. Source: CD4+ or CD8+ T cells sorted from blood, taken in a trial of the OX40 agonist ivuxolimab. The chain links TRBV18 to TRBJ2-1, with TRBD2 matching over 7 bases. CDR3 bases: TGTGCCAGCTCACCTCAACTAGCGCAACCCTACAATGAGCAGTTCTTC. Its translation is CASSPQLAQPYNEQFF.